This T cell receptor (beta chain) was found in a study of cytomegalovirus exposure and HLA in healthy donors. PCR employed 60 Vbeta and 13 Jbeta primers. Only in-frame clones appear in the TCRdb table, and some are missing; sequencing was by immunoSEQ multiplex PCR. The sample contains more than 150,000 clones, 82% of which appear only once. The CDR3 is made up of 12 amino acids. V was clipped by 5 bases and J by 4 bases, with 6 bases between them. Germline assignment: CDR1 MNHNY and CDR2 SVGAGI (reference sequence). The source is a man between 40 and 49 years old in good health and CMV-seronegative. This rearrangement joins TRBV6-6 to TRBJ1-5, with D unclear. The sample consisted of PBMCs. CDR3 loop: CASSAGNQPQHF. In DNA, the CDR3 is TGTGCCAGCAGTGCGGGGAATCAGCCCCAGCATTTT.